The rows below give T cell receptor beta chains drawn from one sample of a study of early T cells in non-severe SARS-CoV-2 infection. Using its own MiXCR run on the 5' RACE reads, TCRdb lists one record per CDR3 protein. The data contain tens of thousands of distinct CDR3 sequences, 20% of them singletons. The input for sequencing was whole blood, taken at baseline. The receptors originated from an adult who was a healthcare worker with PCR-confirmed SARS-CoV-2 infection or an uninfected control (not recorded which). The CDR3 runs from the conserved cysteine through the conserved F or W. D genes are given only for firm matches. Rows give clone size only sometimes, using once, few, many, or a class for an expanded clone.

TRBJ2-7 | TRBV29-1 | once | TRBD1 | TGCAGCGTGGGGACAGGGGCGGTTGGGGAGCAGTACTTC | CSVGTGAVGEQYF
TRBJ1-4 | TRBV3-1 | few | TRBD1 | TGTGCCAGCAGCCAAGATCGGACAGGAGGAAATGAAAAACTGTTTTTT | CASSQDRTGGNEKLFF
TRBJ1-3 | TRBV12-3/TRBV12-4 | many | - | TGTGCCAGCAGCCCCGCTGGGGGACTTGGAAACACCATATATTTT | CASSPAGGLGNTIYF
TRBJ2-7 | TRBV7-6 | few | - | TGTGCCAGCAGCTTGAAGGACGGTTCCTACGAGCAGTACTTC | CASSLKDGSYEQYF
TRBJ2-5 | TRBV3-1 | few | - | TGTGCCAGCTTGACACCCGGGGAGACCCAGTACTTC | CASLTPGETQYF
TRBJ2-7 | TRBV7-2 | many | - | TGTGCCAGCAGCTTAAGGCTCCAATCCTACGAGCAGTACTTC | CASSLRLQSYEQYF
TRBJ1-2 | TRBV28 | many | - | TGTGCCAGCCTCCCGGCCCTTGGAGGGGTATATGGCTACACCTTC | CASLPALGGVYGYTF
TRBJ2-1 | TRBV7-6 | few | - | TGTGCCAGCAGCCAATCAGGGGGAGGGCTCAATGAGCAGTTCTTC | CASSQSGGGLNEQFF
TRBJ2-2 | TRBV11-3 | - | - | TGTGCCAGCAGCTCCGGACAAGCCGCGAACACCGGGGAGCTGTTTTTT | CASSSGQAANTGELFF
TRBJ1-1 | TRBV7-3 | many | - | TGTGCCAGCAGCCCCGGGACTGGGGCTGAAGCTTTCTTT | CASSPGTGAEAFF
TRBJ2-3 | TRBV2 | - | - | TGTGCCAGCAGTGTAGAGACAGATACGCAGTATTTT | CASSVETDTQYF
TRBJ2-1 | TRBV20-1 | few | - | TGCAGTGCAGCAGGGGGGAGAGAGCAGTTCTTC | CSAAGGREQFF
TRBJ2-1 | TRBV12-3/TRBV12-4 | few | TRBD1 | TGTGCCAGCAGTTTATCGTTCGGGACAGATTACAATGAGCAGTTCTTC | CASSLSFGTDYNEQFF
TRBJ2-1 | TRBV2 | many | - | TGTGCCAGCAGTGATAATGGTGCCTACAATGAGCAGTTCTTC | CASSDNGAYNEQFF
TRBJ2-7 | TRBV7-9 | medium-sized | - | TGTGCCAGCAGCCCCCGCCTGGGGCCGAGCTCCTACGAGCAGTACTTC | CASSPRLGPSSYEQYF
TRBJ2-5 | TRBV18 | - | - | TGTGCCAGCTCACCGCTTTCTCGGTGGGGTCAAGAGACCCAGTACTTC | CASSPLSRWGQETQYF
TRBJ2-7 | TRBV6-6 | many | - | TGTGCCAGCAGTTACTTTGGAGTCCGCGAGCAGTACTTC | CASSYFGVREQYF
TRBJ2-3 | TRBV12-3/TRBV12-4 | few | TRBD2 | TGTGCCAGCAGACGACTAGCGGGGCTCACAGATACGCAGTATTTT | CASRRLAGLTDTQYF
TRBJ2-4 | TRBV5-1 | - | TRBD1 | TGCGCCAGCAGCCCCCGGACAGGGAGCGGGAACATTCAGTACTTC | CASSPRTGSGNIQYF
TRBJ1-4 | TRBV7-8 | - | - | TGTGCCAGCAGCTTAGCCCGAGGGGCAGGGCCTAATGAAAAACTGTTTTTT | CASSLARGAGPNEKLFF
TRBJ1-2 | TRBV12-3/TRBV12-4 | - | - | TGTGCCAGCAGTCACCAAGGAGGTGATGGCTACACCTTC | CASSHQGGDGYTF
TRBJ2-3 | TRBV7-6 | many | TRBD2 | TGTGCCAGCAGCCAGGGACTAACAGATACGCAGTATTTT | CASSQGLTDTQYF
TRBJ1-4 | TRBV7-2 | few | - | TGTGCCAGCAGCTTCGGGGGGCAGGGTGAAAAACTGTTTTTT | CASSFGGQGEKLFF
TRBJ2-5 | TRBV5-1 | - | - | TGCGCCAGCAGCTTGGGACAACCCCAAGAGACCCAGTACTTC | CASSLGQPQETQYF
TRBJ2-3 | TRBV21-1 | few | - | TGTGCCAGCAGCCGACCAGATACGCAGTATTTT | CASSRPDTQYF
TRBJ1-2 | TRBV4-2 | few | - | TGTGCCAGCAGCCCATCTCCGGAATCCATTTATGGCTACACCTTC | CASSPSPESIYGYTF
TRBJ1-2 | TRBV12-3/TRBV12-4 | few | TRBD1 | TGTGCCAGCAGTCCCGGGGGGAGGGGGCTACAAGGCTACACCTTC | CASSPGGRGLQGYTF
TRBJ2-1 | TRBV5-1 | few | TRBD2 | TGCGCCAGCAGGCGGACTAGCGGTTCAGGCAATGAGCAGTTCTTC | CASRRTSGSGNEQFF
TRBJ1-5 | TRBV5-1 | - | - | TGCGCCAGCAGCTTGGCTATCCAAGAATATAGCAATCAGCCCCAGCATTTT | CASSLAIQEYSNQPQHF
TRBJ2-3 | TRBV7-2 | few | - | TGTGCCAGCAGCAAAGTGGGCGTTAGCACAGATACGCAGTATTTT | CASSKVGVSTDTQYF
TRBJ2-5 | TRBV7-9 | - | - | TGTGCCAGCAGCTCGGAGGGCGGAACAAAGGAGACCCAGTACTTC | CASSSEGGTKETQYF
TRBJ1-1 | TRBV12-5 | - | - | TGTGCTAGTGGTTTGCCCCAGGGGAGCACTGAAGCTTTCTTT | CASGLPQGSTEAFF
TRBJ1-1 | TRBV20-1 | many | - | TGCAGTGCTCCCGGGACTGAAGCTTTCTTT | CSAPGTEAFF
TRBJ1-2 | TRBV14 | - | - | TGTGCCAGCAGCCCGAACTACGCCGGGGGAGGCTACACCTTC | CASSPNYAGGGYTF
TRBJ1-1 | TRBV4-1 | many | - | TGCGCCAGCAGCCAAGAAGGGCCACCCTGGGCTTTCTTT | CASSQEGPPWAFF
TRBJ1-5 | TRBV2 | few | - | TGTGCCAGCAGTGTGTTCACTAGCAATCAGCCCCAGCATTTT | CASSVFTSNQPQHF
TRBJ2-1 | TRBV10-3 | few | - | TGTGCCATCAGTGTGAACAATGAGCAGTTCTTC | CAISVNNEQFF